The 20 T cell receptor beta chains below all came from one sample that was sequenced in a study of T-cell reconstitution after alpha-beta-depleted transplantation in children. TCRbeta library construction was performed incorporating unique molecular identifiers. Each CDR3 protein gets one entry after TCRdb re-called the PCR reads with MiXCR. The sample records hundreds of thousands of distinct CDR3 sequences, approximately 14% being singletons. The specimen was PBMCs, collected before TCRalphabeta/CD19-depleted stem cell transplant. Receptors were obtained from a girl under 10 years old with congenital amegakaryocytic thrombocytopenia, due to receive a stem cell transplant.

In its sample, this clonotype was seen many times. The rearrangement links TRBV5-7 to TRBJ1-5; weak D call: TRBD1 (6 bases). TRBV5-7 is marked as an open reading frame, function uncertain. This CDR3 comprises 16 residues. V shed 4 bases and J shed 3 bases, with 17 bases lying between them. In nucleotides, the CDR3 is TGTGCCAGCAGCGGAAACAGGGTTCCCGCCAATCAGCCCCAGCATTTT. Translation gives CASSGNRVPANQPQHF.

This clonotype has ten or more counts. V gene TRBV5-4 combines with J gene TRBJ2-3; TRBD2 aligns across 8 bases. V gave up 0 bases and J gave up 4 bases; unmatched junction bases: 7. The CDR3 runs to 16 residues. Germline values: CDR1 SGHNT, CDR2 YYREEE (reference sequence). The CDR3 sequence is CASSLGFREGADTQYF. CDR3 in DNA: TGTGCCAGCAGCTTGGGGTTTCGGGAGGGCGCAGATACGCAGTATTTT.

This clonotype was observed a single time. This may arise from a read error, as a much more abundant clone is one base away. This chain links TRBV5-1 with TRBJ2-1, with D possibly being TRBD2 (6 bases). Germline CDR1 and CDR2: SGHRS and YFSETQ. The CDR3 length is 16 residues. V dropped 7 bases and J dropped 2 bases, with 19 bases sitting between them. CDR3 amino acids: CASGSSSGDTYNEQFF. The CDR3 bases are TGCGCCAGCGGATCATCATCGGGAGATACCTACAATGAGCAGTTCTTC.

The sample holds many counts of this clonotype. V and J are TRBV28 and TRBJ2-2; a possible D gene is TRBD1 (6 bases). The CDR3 totals 13 residues. Deletions cut 8 bases from V and 8 bases from J, with 15 bases between. Germline loops: CDR1 MDHEN, CDR2 SYDVKM. The CDR3 DNA is TGTGCCAGCTCCAAAACCGGGACAGGGGAGCTGTTTTTT. It specifies CASSKTGTGELFF.

This clonotype showed up many times. The chain couples TRBV12-3 or TRBV12-4 to TRBJ1-4, with D tentatively TRBD1 (5 bases). CDR3 length: 15 amino acids. Trimming removed 5 bases at V and 3 bases at J, with 13 bases between. The CDR3, as DNA: TGTGCCAGCAGTACTTCCGGACAACCTAATGAAAAACTGTTTTTT. It translates to CASSTSGQPNEKLFF.

The chain is built from TRBV5-1 and TRBJ2-5, with 7 bases fitting TRBD2. The germline V gene encodes CDR1 SGHRS and CDR2 YFSETQ. This CDR3 is 17 amino acids long. After removal of 4 bases from V and 5 bases from J, the junction contained 17 bases not matched to a gene. CDR3 in amino acids: CASSETLPLASQETQYF. The CDR3 DNA sequence: TGCGCCAGCAGCGAAACTCTTCCACTAGCGTCGCAGGAGACCCAGTACTTC.

The chain is built from TRBV18 and TRBJ1-1; D not resolved. This CDR3 is built from 12 residues. Germline V lookup: CDR1 KGHSH, CDR2 LQKENI. Trimming stripped 2 bases from V and 4 bases from J, with 5 bases between. CDR3 in DNA: TGTGCCAGCTCACCAAGCGGCACTGAAGCTTTCTTT. It is translated as CASSPSGTEAFF.

The chain links TRBV6-1 to TRBJ2-1, with D perhaps assigned TRBD1 or TRBD2 (5 bases each). CDR3 size: 17 residues. Per the germline V gene, CDR1 is MNHNS and CDR2 is SASEGT. Trimming left V 5 bases short and J 0 bases short, with 17 bases between. The DNA of the CDR3 is TGTGCCAGCAGTCGCCCCCCGGGACCAGGCTCCTACAATGAGCAGTTCTTC. Amino acid sequence: CASSRPPGPGSYNEQFF.

The chain couples TRBV18 to TRBJ2-7; possibly TRBD1 for D (5 bases). This CDR3 has 14 amino acids. V gave up 3 bases and J gave up 6 bases, with 15 bases separating them. CDR1 and CDR2 from the germline V gene are KGHSH and LQKENI. Written as DNA, the CDR3 is TGTGCCAGCTCACCCCCGCTACAGGAGATCGAGCAGTACTTC. It specifies CASSPPLQEIEQYF.

Worth noting for this clonotype: A much larger clone lies one base from this, so it may be a read error. This chain uses TRBV5-1 with TRBJ2-7, with D maybe TRBD2 (6 bases). The CDR3 sequence is 14 residues long. Germline V CDR1 and CDR2: SGHRS, YFSETQ. Trimming stripped 3 bases from V and 5 bases from J, with 15 bases between. CDR3 coding DNA: TGCGCCAGCAGCTCGGGGGACGGATCCCACGAGCAGTACTTC. Translation: CASSSGDGSHEQYF.

This clonotype came up once. The chain uses TRBV5-5 and TRBJ1-4; D is possibly TRBD1 (5 bases). From germline, CDR1 is SGHKS and CDR2 YYEKEE (reference sequence). The CDR3 runs to 14 residues. Trimming left V 2 bases short and J 8 bases short, with 13 bases between. The CDR3 nucleotides read TGTGCCAGCAGCTTAGGGGCGGTTCCAGAAAAACTGTTTTTT. Protein product: CASSLGAVPEKLFF.

This clonotype showed up many times. This chain uses TRBV10-3 with TRBJ2-5, with D perhaps TRBD1 (6 bases). The CDR3 is 15 residues long. V lost 0 bases to trimming and J lost 5 bases, with 13 bases between them. Germline V lookup: CDR1 ENHRY, CDR2 SYGVKD. Written as DNA, the CDR3 is TGTGCCATCAGTGAGTCAGTGGGACAAGTTGAGACCCAGTACTTC. Amino acid sequence: CAISESVGQVETQYF.

This clonotype occurred a few times. The chain joins TRBV3-1 to TRBJ2-2; TRBD2 matches at 13 bases. The ends lost 0 bases at V and 8 bases at J; junction bases unmatched: 15. Germline assignment: CDR1 LGHDT and CDR2 YNNKEL (reference sequence). The length of the CDR3 is 20 residues. CDR3 nucleotide sequence: TGTGCCAGCAGCCAAGATGTCCCAACGACTAGCGGGAGGTTTGTGGGGGAGCTGTTTTTT. Translation gives CASSQDVPTTSGRFVGELFF.

This clonotype was recorded many times. This chain links TRBV20-1 with TRBJ2-7; D remains unclear. The CDR3 spans 13 residues. Per the germline V gene, CDR1 is DFQATT and CDR2 is SNEGSKA (reference sequence). V lost 6 bases and J lost 1, with 13 bases in between. CDR3 DNA: TGCAGTGCGTCCGGCGATAGGTCCTACGAGCAGTACTTC. This translates into CSASGDRSYEQYF.

The chain employs TRBV5-6 and TRBJ2-1; D call uncertain. The ends were cut back, 4 bases at V and 7 bases at J, with 21 bases in the middle. This CDR3 is 16 amino acids long. Germline CDR1 SGHDT, CDR2 YYEEEE. CDR3 loop: CASSPLRARGDNEQFF. The CDR3 nucleotides read TGTGCCAGCAGCCCCCTCCGGGCGAGAGGCGATAATGAGCAGTTCTTC.

This clonotype was counted ten times or more. The rearrangement uses TRBV20-1 and TRBJ2-2; unclear D gene. CDR3 length: 12 amino acids. V lost 2 bases to trimming and J lost 8 bases, with 9 bases between them. From germline, CDR1 is DFQATT and CDR2 SNEGSKA (reference sequence). This CDR3 is CSARRLGGELFF. The CDR3 nucleotides are TGCAGTGCTAGAAGACTTGGGGGGGAGCTGTTTTTT.

This clonotype occurred a few times. The chain couples TRBV18 to TRBJ2-5, with 7 bases fitting TRBD2. The germline CDR1 and CDR2 sequences are KGHSH and LQKENI. The CDR3 is 14 amino acids. Unmatched junction bases numbered 9, after V lost 6 bases and J lost 5 bases. The CDR3: CASSPEAGLETQYF. The CDR3 coding sequence is TGTGCCAGCTCCCCTGAAGCGGGATTGGAGACCCAGTACTTC.

The V gene is TRBV4-1, the J gene TRBJ1-1; D may be TRBD1 (5 bases). The CDR3 has 12 amino acids. CDR1 and CDR2 (germline): MGHRA, YSYEKL. Trimming cost V 1 base and J 7 bases, with 7 bases left between them. CDR3 residues: CASSQGGFEAFF. For the CDR3, the DNA is TGCGCCAGCAGCCAAGGGGGCTTTGAAGCTTTCTTT.

This clonotype showed up just a few times. This rearrangement joins TRBV20-1 to TRBJ2-7, with 7 nucleotides matching TRBD2. With 7 bases clipped from V and 2 bases from J, the junction kept 11 bases outside the gene matches. There are 14 residues in the CDR3. Germline-derived CDR1 and CDR2 are DFQATT and SNEGSKA (reference sequence). CDR3 sequence reads: CSVEGGSGPYEQYF. For the CDR3, the DNA is TGCAGTGTTGAAGGCGGGAGTGGTCCCTACGAGCAGTACTTC.

Only a few counts were recorded for this clonotype. The junction differs from germline at one of its ends, possibly a read error. V and J are TRBV20-1 and TRBJ2-3; D uncertain. The CDR3 is made up of 19 amino acids. The germline CDR1 and CDR2 sequences are DFQATT and SNEGSKA (reference sequence). CDR3 sequence reads: CCARPSLFGTVSSTDTQYF. CDR3 DNA sequence: TGCTGTGCTAGACCTTCCCTATTCGGCACGGTCTCTAGCACAGATACGCAGTATTTT.